The present T cell receptor (beta chain) was sequenced within a study of CD8 T cells in Susac syndrome. It was with random hexamers that 0.5 to 1 ug RNA was reverse transcribed. TCRdb ran MiXCR on the immunoSEQ multiplex PCR reads and lists one entry per CDR3 protein. The table has around 200,000 distinct CDR3 sequences, around 95% seen once. This CDR3 region has 12 residues. Trimming shortened V by 2 bases and J by 5 bases, and 6 bases separated the two germline ends. Looked up from germline, CDR1 is SEHNR and CDR2 is FQNEAQ (reference sequence). The clonotype comes from a human donor with multiple sclerosis. The chain combines TRBV7-9 with TRBJ2-5; D ambiguous. Sequenced material: CD4+ T cells from PBMCs. The CDR3 sequence is CASSLNEETQYF. In nucleotides, the CDR3 is TGTGCCAGCAGCTTAAACGAGGAGACCCAGTACTTC.